These 20 T cell receptor beta chains came from one sample sequenced in a study of human T cells and chemical hapten exposure. The library tagged individual cDNA molecules with unique molecular identifiers. TCRdb ran MiXCR on the reads and lists one entry per CDR3 protein. The sample records roughly 800 distinct CDR3 sequences, roughly 75% being singletons. The study extracted total RNA from unfractionated whole blood. The sequencing input was whole blood. These receptor sequences come from a human donor with alopecia, or a healthy volunteer (not recorded which). Some clones in this sample may be carry-over from other donors' samples. This table probably holds off-target reads from a library built for another chain.

The CDR3 bases are TGCGCCAGCAGCTTTCGGGGTGAGAGAGGGTACGGCTATGGCTACACCTTC. Translation gives CASSFRGERGYGYGYTF. V is TRBV5-1 and J is TRBJ1-2; no clear D. V was pared by 2 bases and J by 4 bases, with 21 bases between. Per germline, CDR1 SGHRS and CDR2 YFSETQ. The CDR3 runs 17 residues.

The genes are TRBV5-1 and TRBJ2-7; D is unclear. The CDR3 is 13 residues long. Trimming removed 0 bases at V and 6 bases at J, with 10 bases between. From germline, CDR1 is SGHRS and CDR2 YFSETQ. DNA of the CDR3: TGCGCCAGCAGCTTGGCCGTTAAGGGCGAGCAGTACTTC. Translating gives CASSLAVKGEQYF.

The V call is TRBV20-1, the J call TRBJ1-1, with D possibly TRBD1 on 5 matching bases. The germline gives CDR1 DFQATT, CDR2 SNEGSKA (reference sequence). V gave up 3 bases and J gave up 0 bases, with 17 bases separating them. This CDR3 region has 16 residues. The CDR3 DNA sequence: TGCAGTGCTAGTCCCTCAGGGACCCACATGAACACTGAAGCTTTCTTT. This codes for CSASPSGTHMNTEAFF.

The J gene is TRBJ1-1, the V gene TRBV18, with D unresolved. CDR3 size: 14 residues. Germline-derived CDR1 and CDR2 are KGHSH and LQKENI. V was pared by 3 bases and J by 1 base, with 9 bases between. CDR3 sequence (DNA): TGTGCCAGCTCACCCTCGGCGGGGAACACTGAAGCTTTCTTT. Translation gives CASSPSAGNTEAFF.

This clonotype has only one observation. The chain is built from TRBV20-1 and TRBJ2-3; possibly TRBD1 for D (6 bases). The CDR3 runs 18 residues. The V end lost 4 bases, the J end lost 2 bases, and 25 bases lay between the germline ends. The germline CDR1 and CDR2 sequences are DFQATT and SNEGSKA (reference sequence). In DNA, the CDR3 is TGCAGTGCTACGGCGGACAGCCGAGGTTGGGGACACACAGATACGCAGTATTTT. Its translation is CSATADSRGWGHTDTQYF.

This chain links TRBV4-1 with TRBJ1-5; 10 bases match TRBD1. Germline-derived CDR1 and CDR2 are MGHRA and YSYEKL. J was trimmed by 0 bases and V by 5 bases; bases with no gene match: 10. The CDR3 covers 18 residues. CDR3 amino acids: CASSSSTGGLSSNQPQHF. The CDR3 region has the DNA TGCGCCAGCAGCTCTTCGACAGGGGGCCTTAGTAGCAATCAGCCCCAGCATTTT.

The rearrangement uses TRBV29-1 and TRBJ2-2; tentative D call: TRBD1 (6 bases). The CDR3 is made up of 13 amino acids. Trimming removed 6 bases at V and 0 bases at J, with 8 bases between. Germline V CDR1 and CDR2: SQVTM, ANQGSEA. CDR3 amino acids: CSVYRANTGELFF. The CDR3 DNA is TGCAGCGTGTACAGGGCGAACACCGGGGAGCTGTTTTTT.

The rearrangement links TRBV20-1 to TRBJ2-3, with D maybe TRBD2 (5 bases). This CDR3 contains 13 residues. Per the germline V gene, CDR1 is DFQATT and CDR2 is SNEGSKA (reference sequence). V gave up 3 bases and J gave up 4 bases, with 11 bases separating them. The CDR3 nucleotides read TGCAGTGCTAGGACCAGCGGCCCAGATACGCAGTATTTT. Protein product: CSARTSGPDTQYF.

The V and J genes are TRBV7-6 and TRBJ2-7, with TRBD2 matching 8 bases. The CDR3 length is 13 residues. Germline V gene lookup returns CDR1 SGHVS and CDR2 FNYEAQ. Trimming at V came to 3 bases and at J to 4 bases, leaving 2 bases not matched to a gene. The CDR3 reads CASSLGLGYEQYF. The CDR3 DNA reads as TGTGCCAGCAGCTTGGGACTAGGATACGAGCAGTACTTC.

The V and J genes are TRBV6-1 and TRBJ1-5, with unresolved D. Germline V CDR1 and CDR2: MNHNS, SASEGT. The CDR3 spans 13 residues. Trimming took 8 bases from V and 4 from J, leaving 12 bases between them. The CDR3 sequence is CASSRSVNQPQHF. In DNA form, the CDR3 reads TGTGCCAGCTCAAGGTCAGTTAATCAGCCCCAGCATTTT.

The chain is built from TRBV9 and TRBJ1-1; D unresolved. The germline V and J ends were trimmed by 3 bases and 4 bases, with 13 bases remaining between them. The CDR3 loop spans 14 amino acids. CDR1 and CDR2 from the germline V gene are SGDLS and YYNGEE. The CDR3 sequence: CASSASAQSTEAFF. Here the CDR3 DNA reads TGTGCCAGCAGCGCGTCAGCCCAGAGCACTGAAGCTTTCTTT.

There are a few counts of this clonotype. V usage is TRBV7-2 and J usage is TRBJ2-1; tentatively, D is TRBD1 or TRBD2 (6 bases each). V lost 5 bases and J lost 5, with 19 bases in between. The CDR3 runs to 16 residues. Germline lookup yields CDR1 SGHTA and CDR2 FQGNSA. Written as DNA, the CDR3 is TGTGCCAGCAGCGCACAGGGTCAGACGGGAGACAATGAGCAGTTCTTC. Encoded protein: CASSAQGQTGDNEQFF.

The V and J genes are TRBV7-9 and TRBJ1-5, with 10 bases that match TRBD1. The CDR3 runs to 19 residues. CDR1 SEHNR and CDR2 FQNEAQ come from the germline V gene (reference sequence). The ends lost 2 bases at V and 4 bases at J; junction bases unmatched: 14. This CDR3 reads CASSLKGLPGTGVNQPQHF. CDR3 bases: TGTGCCAGCAGCTTAAAGGGCCTGCCCGGGACAGGGGTAAATCAGCCCCAGCATTTT. Looking up the rest from reference TRBV7-9 and TRBJ1-5 gives the full variable domain: DTGVSQNPRHKITKRGQNVTFRCDPISEHNRLYWYRQTLGQGPEFLTYFQNEAQLEKSRLLSDRFSAERPKGSFSTLEIQRTEQGDSAMYLCASSLKGLPGTGVNQPQHFGDGTRLSIL.

The chain combines TRBV12-3 or TRBV12-4 with TRBJ2-7; TRBD1 agrees at 8 bases. V lost 8 bases to trimming and J lost 2 bases; unmatched junction nucleotides: 5. The CDR3 extends over 13 amino acids. CDR3 residues: CASLQGGAYEQYF. CDR3 nucleotides: TGTGCCAGCCTACAGGGGGGTGCCTACGAGCAGTACTTC.

This chain uses TRBV5-1 with TRBJ2-7, with 8 nucleotides matching TRBD1. This CDR3 is 14 amino acids long. Germline trimming cut 5 bases from V and 6 bases from J; bases unmatched to any gene: 10. In germline, CDR1 is SGHRS, CDR2 YFSETQ. The CDR3, as DNA: TGCGCCAGCAGGATTGGATCCGACAGGGGCGAGCAGTACTTC. As protein: CASRIGSDRGEQYF.

This chain connects TRBV13 to TRBJ1-1, with D perhaps matching TRBD1 (6 bases). The V end lost 5 bases, the J end lost 5 bases, and 12 bases lay between the germline ends. Germline CDR1 PRHDT, CDR2 FYEKMQ (reference sequence). There are 13 residues in the CDR3. The chain's CDR3 is CASSRTGRTEAFF. The CDR3 DNA sequence: TGTGCCAGCAGCCGTACAGGGCGAACTGAAGCTTTCTTT.

The V call is TRBV7-9, the J call TRBJ2-5; 7 nucleotides align to TRBD1. J was trimmed by 1 base and V by 6 bases; bases with no gene match: 8. Germline CDR1 SEHNR, CDR2 FQNEAQ (reference sequence). The CDR3 consists of 15 residues. The CDR3 bases are TGTGCCAGCAGAGACGGGACAGCCTCCCAAGAGACCCAGTACTTC. The encoded protein is CASRDGTASQETQYF.

The CDR3 DNA follows: TGTGCCAGCAGTCCACGGCGGGGACAACAAGAGACCCAGTACTTC. This translates into CASSPRRGQQETQYF. The chain carries TRBV6-2 or TRBV6-3 and TRBJ2-5; D assignment may be TRBD1 or TRBD2 (6 bases each). Trimming pared 5 bases from V and 2 bases from J, leaving 15 bases between. CDR1 is MNHEY and CDR2 is SVGEGT in the germline V gene. The CDR3 has 15 amino acids.

This chain links TRBV18 with TRBJ1-5, with 10 bases fitting TRBD1. Germline values: CDR1 KGHSH, CDR2 LQKENI. The CDR3 sequence is 14 residues long. The V segment lost 6 bases and the J segment 5 bases; nucleotides outside the gene matches: 4. For the CDR3, the DNA is TGTGCCAGCTCGGGGACAGGGGTGGATCAGCCCCAGCATTTT. This gives the protein CASSGTGVDQPQHF. Full variable domain (missing parts from reference TRBV18 and TRBJ1-5): NAGVMQNPRHLVRRRGQEARLRCSPMKGHSHVYWYRQLPEEGLKFMVYLQKENIIDESGMPKERFSAEFPKEGPSILRIQQVVRGDSAAYFCASSGTGVDQPQHFGDGTRLSIL.

This chain uses TRBV18 with TRBJ1-1, with D possibly matching TRBD1 (6 bases). In germline, CDR1 is KGHSH, CDR2 LQKENI. Between the trimmed V and J ends, which lost 2 bases and 8 bases, there was a span of 21 bases. The CDR3 is 16 residues long. DNA of the CDR3: TGTGCCAGCTCACCAAGGGGGAGCGGGGACCGCCAAGAAGCTTTCTTT. Protein: CASSPRGSGDRQEAFF. Full variable domain (remainder filled in from reference TRBV18 and TRBJ1-1): NAGVMQNPRHLVRRRGQEARLRCSPMKGHSHVYWYRQLPEEGLKFMVYLQKENIIDESGMPKERFSAEFPKEGPSILRIQQVVRGDSAAYFCASSPRGSGDRQEAFFGQGTRLTVV.